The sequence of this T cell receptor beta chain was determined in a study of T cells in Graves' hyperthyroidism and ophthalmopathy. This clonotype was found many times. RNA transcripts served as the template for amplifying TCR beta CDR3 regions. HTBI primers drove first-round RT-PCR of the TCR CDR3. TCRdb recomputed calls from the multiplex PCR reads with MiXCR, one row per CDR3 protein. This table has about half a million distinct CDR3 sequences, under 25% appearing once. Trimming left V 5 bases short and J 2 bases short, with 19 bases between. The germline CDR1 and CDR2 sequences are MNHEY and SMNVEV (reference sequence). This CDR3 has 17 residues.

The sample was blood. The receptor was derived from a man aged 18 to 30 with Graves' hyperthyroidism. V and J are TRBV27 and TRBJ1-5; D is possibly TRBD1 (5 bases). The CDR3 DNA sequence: TGTGCCAGCAGTCCGGGACGCTTCACCATGGGCAATCAGCCCCAGCATTTT. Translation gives CASSPGRFTMGNQPQHF.